The next 10 T cell receptor beta chains were all read from a single sample in a study of neurological immune-mediated disorders. MiXCR was run by TCRdb on the 5' RACE reads, yielding one entry per CDR3 protein. The sample has approximately 50,000 distinct CDR3 sequences; about 9.4% are singletons. Sequencing was carried out using PBMCs. The receptors derive from a man between 65 and 85 years old with HTLV-1-associated myelopathy (HAM/TSP).

This clonotype was seen a few times. This rearrangement joins TRBV6-2 or TRBV6-3 to TRBJ1-5; D is ambiguous. The CDR3 is made up of 13 amino acids. In germline, CDR1 is MNHEY, CDR2 SVGEGT. Between the trimmed V and J ends, which lost 2 bases and 4 bases, there was a span of 6 bases. CDR3 in DNA: TGTGCCAGCAGTTACGTTACGAATCAGCCCCAGCATTTT. Its protein product is CASSYVTNQPQHF.

This clonotype is medium-sized (0.01 to 0.1%) within its sample. The gene calls are TRBV20-1 and TRBJ1-5, with 8 nucleotides matching TRBD1. V shed 3 bases and J 11 bases; nucleotides not matched to a gene: 9. The CDR3 totals 13 residues. Germline CDR1 reads DFQATT; CDR2 reads SNEGSKA (reference sequence). The CDR3 sequence is CSARGQGARAQHF. The CDR3 nucleotides are TGCAGTGCTAGGGGGCAGGGGGCGCGAGCCCAGCATTTT.

This clonotype was found a few times. A read error may account for a junction end that differs from germline. For the CDR3, the DNA is TGCAGTGCAAGAGAGGCGGGACTCAAGTACGAGCAGTACTTC. Translation: CSAREAGLKYEQYF. V is TRBV20-1 and J is TRBJ2-7; D perhaps matches TRBD2 (6 bases). Germline V gene data show CDR1 as DFQATT and CDR2 as SNEGSKA (reference sequence). The CDR3 is 14 residues long.

This clonotype was counted ten times or more. The V and J genes are TRBV12-3 or TRBV12-4 and TRBJ1-5, with 8 nucleotides matching TRBD1. Trimming cost V 2 bases and J 4 bases; bases outside gene matches: 1. The CDR3 covers 14 residues. The CDR3 sequence is CASSLNRGNQPQHF. CDR3 in DNA: TGTGCCAGCAGTTTAAACAGGGGGAATCAGCCCCAGCATTTT.

This clonotype was seen repeatedly, ten times or more. The chain recombines TRBV20-1 with TRBJ2-1; D perhaps matches TRBD2 (5 bases). The CDR3 covers 17 residues. Per germline, CDR1 DFQATT and CDR2 SNEGSKA (reference sequence). Deletions cut 0 bases from V and 5 bases from J, with 20 bases between. The chain's CDR3 is CSARDAQTEGLNNEQFF. CDR3 nucleotides: TGCAGTGCTAGAGATGCCCAGACTGAGGGTTTAAACAATGAGCAGTTCTTC.

The table lists this clonotype with many counts. The chain joins TRBV7-2 to TRBJ2-7, with D perhaps matching TRBD1 (7 bases). CDR1 and CDR2 from the germline V gene are SGHTA and FQGNSA. CDR3 length: 14 amino acids. V lost 2 bases to trimming and J lost 4 bases, with 12 bases between them. The CDR3 nucleotides are TGTGCCAGCAGCTTACAGGGGGGACAGTACGAGCAGTACTTC. Translation: CASSLQGGQYEQYF.

There are many counts of this clonotype. This sequence joins TRBV29-1 and TRBJ2-1; TRBD1 matches 10 bases. V dropped 4 bases and J dropped 4; count of bases not matched to a gene: 16. The CDR3 spans 18 residues. Germline V lookup: CDR1 SQVTM, CDR2 ANQGSEA. Written as DNA, the CDR3 is TGCAGCGTTGTCTTGGGGACAGGGGCTTCAATCCGTTACAATGAGCAGTTCTTC. Protein product: CSVVLGTGASIRYNEQFF.

This clonotype was found many times. The chain is built from TRBV24-1 and TRBJ2-7, with 9 bases aligning to TRBD1. Trimming cost V 5 bases and J 5 bases; bases outside gene matches: 15. The CDR3 covers 17 residues. Germline V gene sequence: CDR1 KGHDR, CDR2 SFDVKD. This CDR3 reads CATSGPLIRDRVDEQYF. CDR3 DNA sequence: TGTGCCACCAGTGGTCCTCTAATAAGGGACAGGGTCGACGAGCAGTACTTC.

This clonotype was detected many times. The chain links TRBV15 to TRBJ1-6; D uncertain. Trimming stripped 0 bases from V and 10 bases from J, with 7 bases between. The CDR3 runs to 13 residues. The germline V gene has CDR1 LNHNV and CDR2 YYDKDF (reference sequence). The CDR3 loop reads CATSREGVSPLHF. The CDR3 coding sequence is TGTGCCACCAGCAGAGAGGGAGTCTCACCCCTCCACTTT.

This clonotype was recorded at least ten times. CDR3 sequence: CASSLGTGTGGWSQYEQYF. The CDR3 DNA reads as TGTGCCAGCAGTTTAGGAACCGGGACAGGGGGTTGGAGCCAATACGAGCAGTACTTC. The gene calls are TRBV28 and TRBJ2-7; 11 bases align to TRBD1. Trimming took 2 bases from V and 4 from J; bases not matched to a gene: 16. Germline V gene data show CDR1 as MDHEN and CDR2 as SYDVKM. CDR3 size: 19 residues.